The rows below give T cell receptor beta chains drawn from one sample of a study of CD8 T cells in Susac syndrome. In TCRdb, the immunoSEQ multiplex PCR reads were re-called with MiXCR into one record per CDR3 protein. The data contain some 300,000 distinct CDR3 sequences, approximately 85% of them singletons. The specimen sequenced was CD8+ T cells from PBMCs. These receptors originate from a human donor with multiple sclerosis. CDR3s include the opening cysteine and the closing phenylalanine or tryptophan. A D gene is named only where the DNA matches it firmly. Clone size is stated in some rows and not others, as once, few, many or a class when expanded.

TRBD1	-	TRBV9	TRBJ2-3	TGTGCCAGCAGCGGAGGACCGGGACAGAATACAGATACGCAGTATTTT	CASSGGPGQNTDTQYF
TRBD2	once	TRBV29-1	TRBJ2-7	TGCAGCGTTGACGCTGCTAGCGGGAGCTCCTACGAGCAGTACTTC	CSVDAASGSSYEQYF
-	-	TRBV5-4	TRBJ1-2	TGTGCCAGCAGCTTGGCAGGGTGGGAGTATGGCTACACCTTC	CASSLAGWEYGYTF
TRBD1	-	TRBV30	TRBJ2-7	TGTGCCTGGAGTGTAGGGCAGGGGGCCGAGCAGTACTTC	CAWSVGQGAEQYF
-	-	TRBV12-3/TRBV12-4	TRBJ2-2	TGTGCCAGCAGTTTATCTCTTGACGGAACCGGGGAGCTGTTTTTT	CASSLSLDGTGELFF
TRBD2	-	TRBV15	TRBJ2-1	TGTGCCACAAGACTAGCGGTTTACAATGAGCAGTTCTTC	CATRLAVYNEQFF
-	-	TRBV7-8	TRBJ1-6	TGTGCCAGCAGCTTAGTTCATCCCAATTCACCCCTCCACTTT	CASSLVHPNSPLHF
-	many	TRBV7-9	TRBJ2-1	TGTGCCAGCAGCCTACTCGCCCCCTACAATGAGCAGTTCTTC	CASSLLAPYNEQFF
-	-	TRBV27	TRBJ2-1	TGTGCCAGCAGTTTCGGTAACGTTGTGAGGGGATACAATGAGCAGTTCTTC	CASSFGNVVRGYNEQFF
-	-	TRBV20-1	TRBJ2-7	TGCAGTGCTAGCGGACAGTCCCTCGGGTACGAGCAGTACTTC	CSASGQSLGYEQYF
TRBD1	-	TRBV6-5	TRBJ1-1	TGTGCCAGCAGTTACGGGTACACAGGGGGGGTGAACACTGAAGCTTTCTTT	CASSYGYTGGVNTEAFF
-	-	TRBV12-2	TRBJ1-5	TGTGCAAGTCGCTTAGGTAGTCAGGAGAGCAATCAGCCCCAGCATTTT	CASRLGSQESNQPQHF
TRBD2	-	TRBV6-2/TRBV6-3	TRBJ2-1	TGTGCCAGCAGTTACTCGGAACTAGCGGGAGGGTACAATGAGCAGTTCTTC	CASSYSELAGGYNEQFF
-	-	TRBV19	TRBJ2-6	TGTGCCAGTAGTATGGGTCTCAACGTCCTGACTTTC	CASSMGLNVLTF
-	-	TRBV4-3	TRBJ1-2	TGCGCCAGCAGCCAGGCCGCAGAAGGACGGGTCTATGGCTACACCTTC	CASSQAAEGRVYGYTF
TRBD2	-	TRBV27	TRBJ2-1	TGTGCCAGCAGTACTGCCGGGACTAGCGGAGGGTACAATGAGCAGTTCTTC	CASSTAGTSGGYNEQFF
TRBD2	-	TRBV12-3/TRBV12-4	TRBJ2-2	TGTGCCAGCAGTGAGACTAGCGGGAGGGCGAACACCGGGGAGCTGTTTTTT	CASSETSGRANTGELFF
-	-	TRBV28	TRBJ2-7	TGTGCCAGCAGTTCGCGGATTCAAGGGGGCGAGCAGTACTTC	CASSSRIQGGEQYF
TRBD1	-	TRBV5-6	TRBJ1-5	TGTGCCAGCAGCTTGGGCGACAGGGTCCAGCCCCAGCATTTT	CASSLGDRVQPQHF
-	-	TRBV4-3	TRBJ2-5	TGCGCCAGCAGCCCCGGATCTAGCGCGTGGGAGACCCAGTACTTC	CASSPGSSAWETQYF
-	-	TRBV20-1	TRBJ2-2	TGCAGTGTTCGGGAGACCGGGGAGCTGTTTTTT	CSVRETGELFF
-	-	TRBV27	TRBJ2-7	TGTGCCAGCAGCCTCATGGGGATCTCCTACGAGCAGTACTTC	CASSLMGISYEQYF
-	-	TRBV28	TRBJ1-2	TGTGCCAGCAGTTTGGAACCAGGGATGAGAAACTATGGCTACACCTTC	CASSLEPGMRNYGYTF
TRBD2	-	TRBV4-3	TRBJ2-1	TGCGCCAGCAGCCCACGCGCTAGCGGGAGGATTCAGTTCTTC	CASSPRASGRIQFF
TRBD1	-	TRBV6-5	TRBJ1-2	TGTGCCAGCAGATTTTCGGACAGGGGCTATGGCTACACCTTC	CASRFSDRGYGYTF
TRBD2	-	TRBV5-6	TRBJ2-5	TGTGCCAGCAGCTCCCGGACTAGCGGGTACCAAGAGACCCAGTACTTC	CASSSRTSGYQETQYF
-	-	TRBV30	TRBJ1-5	TGTGCCTGGGGGGTGGGAAGCAATCAGCCCCAGCATTTT	CAWGVGSNQPQHF
-	few	TRBV6-5	TRBJ2-4	TGTGCCAGCAGTTACTCCGGCAGGGACATTCAGTACTTC	CASSYSGRDIQYF
-	-	TRBV24-1	TRBJ2-1	TGTGCCACCAGTGATTTGCAGGTGGCTCCTCCCTACAATGAGCAGTTCTTC	CATSDLQVAPPYNEQFF
-	-	TRBV15	TRBJ2-1	TGTGCCACCAGCAGTGGACTAACCAATGAGCAGTTCTTC	CATSSGLTNEQFF
-	-	TRBV25-1	TRBJ2-7	TGTGCCAGCAGTGACGTTTCCTACGAGCAGTACTTC	CASSDVSYEQYF
TRBD2	-	TRBV7-2	TRBJ2-3	TGTGCCAGCAGCCCTGAACCTAGCGGGATCACAGATACGCAGTATTTT	CASSPEPSGITDTQYF
-	-	TRBV11-2	TRBJ1-2	TGTGCCAGCAGCTTATACACAGATGGCTACACCTTC	CASSLYTDGYTF
-	-	TRBV7-2	TRBJ2-3	TGTGCCAGCAGCTTAGCGGGAATGCAGTATTTT	CASSLAGMQYF
-	once	TRBV28	TRBJ1-2	TGTGCCAGCAGGCCGGTGACAGGCAGCGGGTTCAACTATGGCTACACCTTC	CASRPVTGSGFNYGYTF
-	-	TRBV5-1	TRBJ2-6	TGCGCCAGCAGCTTGGTGGAGATCTCTGGGGCCAACGTCCTGACTTTC	CASSLVEISGANVLTF
TRBD1	-	TRBV28	TRBJ1-2	TGTGCCAGCGACGACTCCCGGGACAGGGGTTTCGGCTACACCTTC	CASDDSRDRGFGYTF
-	-	TRBV6-4	TRBJ2-2	TGTGCCAGCAGTGACTCGAAAGGGGCCGGGGAGCTGTTTTTT	CASSDSKGAGELFF
-	-	TRBV9	TRBJ2-1	TGTGCCAGCAGCGTAGGGGTGGTGGGGGGCTATGAGCAGTTCTTC	CASSVGVVGGYEQFF
-	-	TRBV11-3	TRBJ2-7	TGTGCCAGCAGCGCTAGTGACGGATACGAGCAGTACTTC	CASSASDGYEQYF
-	-	TRBV6-5	TRBJ2-3	TGTGCCAGCAGTCCGAATTCAGATACGCAGTATTTT	CASSPNSDTQYF
TRBD1	-	TRBV29-1	TRBJ1-1	TGCAGCGTTGGTGGGGGACAGATTGAAGCTTTCTTT	CSVGGGQIEAFF
TRBD2	-	TRBV6-1	TRBJ2-2	TGTGCCAGCAGCCTCGCCACCCCGCGGGCTAGCGGGAGATTGAGCGGGGAGCTGTTTTTT	CASSLATPRASGRLSGELFF
-	-	TRBV19	TRBJ1-1	TGTGCCAGTAGTATGTCAGGGGTTTTGAACACTGAAGCTTTCTTT	CASSMSGVLNTEAFF
-	-	TRBV28	TRBJ1-1	TGTGCCAGCAGGGGAGACAAGATGAACACTGAAGCTTTCTTT	CASRGDKMNTEAFF
-	few	TRBV5-1	TRBJ2-7	TGCGCCAGCAGCTTCACAGGCTGGGACGAGCAGTACTTC	CASSFTGWDEQYF
-	-	TRBV2	TRBJ2-5	TGTGCCAGCAGTGACAGGGAACAAGAGACCCAGTACTTC	CASSDREQETQYF
TRBD1	-	TRBV5-1	TRBJ2-1	TGCGCCAGCAGCTCCCCCCGGGACAGGGGTCCCTACAATGAGCAGTTCTTC	CASSSPRDRGPYNEQFF
-	-	TRBV27	TRBJ1-5	TGTGCCAGCAGTTCGTTGGGGGCCTCCGCAGCCCAGCATTTT	CASSSLGASAAQHF
-	-	TRBV12-3/TRBV12-4	TRBJ2-2	TGTGCCATCCAAGACGGGAACACCGGGGAGCTGTTTTTT	CAIQDGNTGELFF